A selection of T cell receptor beta chains follows, all from one sample in a study of T cell repertoires in cytomegalovirus infection. TCRdb re-called the reads with MiXCR, one entry per CDR3 protein. The repertoire holds fewer than 550,000 distinct CDR3 sequences, more than 25% seen once, with about 13% in the top ten. The sample comprised PBMCs. These receptors were taken from a human donor in good health (CMV status not recorded). Some clones in this sample may be carry-over from other donors' samples. CDR3s include the opening cysteine and the closing phenylalanine or tryptophan. The D gene is left open where the match is weak. For some rows the clone size is stated as once, few or many, or as a class when expanded; others skip it.

len	v_gene	abundance	d_gene	j_gene	CDR3nt	CDR3aa
19	TRBV5-6	few	NA	TRBJ1-5	TGTGCCAGCAGCTTGGGTGGTGCGGCAGGAGTCGGTTCCAATCAGCCCCAGCATTTT	CASSLGGAAGVGSNQPQHF
13	TRBV24-1	NA	NA	TRBJ2-7	TGTGCCACCAGTGATCCCACTGATTACGAGCAGTACTTC	CATSDPTDYEQYF
16	TRBV27	NA	NA	TRBJ2-6	TGTGCCAGCAGAGGACGGCCGGACTCTGGGGCCAACGTCCTGACTTTC	CASRGRPDSGANVLTF
16	TRBV30	NA	NA	TRBJ2-2	TGTGCCTGGAGTGGCTCGAGGGGGGCGAACACCGGGGAGCTGTTTTTT	CAWSGSRGANTGELFF
14	TRBV7-6	few	NA	TRBJ2-7	TGTGCCACCACTCGGGGGAATGGGTCGGACGAGCAGTACTTC	CATTRGNGSDEQYF
16	TRBV7-2	many	NA	TRBJ1-6	TGTGCCAGCAGCTTTACGGGGAGCTCCTATAATTCACCCCTCCACTTT	CASSFTGSSYNSPLHF
16	TRBV11-1	few	NA	TRBJ2-7	TGTGCCAGCAGGGTAAGGGACCCATCCAACCTCTACGAGCAGTACTTC	CASRVRDPSNLYEQYF
16	TRBV5-4	NA	TRBD1	TRBJ2-1	TGTGCCAGCAGCACCCCCGGGACAGGGTTGTACAATGAGCAGTTCTTC	CASSTPGTGLYNEQFF
15	TRBV4-1	NA	TRBD1	TRBJ1-2	TGCGCCAGCAGCCCGGACCGGGACAGCGACTATGGCTACACCTTC	CASSPDRDSDYGYTF
13	TRBV20-1	NA	NA	TRBJ1-2	TGCAGTGCTCGAAGGGGGTTAGACTATGGCTACACCTTC	CSARRGLDYGYTF
13	TRBV28	once	NA	TRBJ1-5	TGTGCCAGCAGGGGAGTGCGCAATCAGCCCCAGCATTTT	CASRGVRNQPQHF
14	TRBV10-3	few	NA	TRBJ2-4	TGTGCCTCCGGGGGCGGGAGTGAAAGAAACATTCAGTACTTC	CASGGGSERNIQYF
15	TRBV6-6	NA	NA	TRBJ1-5	TGTGCCAGCAGCAAAGGACACCTCTCTAATCAGCCCCAGCATTTT	CASSKGHLSNQPQHF
13	TRBV7-6	NA	NA	TRBJ2-1	TGTGCCAGCAGTCCCTCCCAGTTCAATGAGCAGTTCTTC	CASSPSQFNEQFF
19	TRBV7-9	once	NA	TRBJ2-7	TGTGCCAGCAGCCTTAAACAGGGAGGCTTCGGGATATCCCCTTGGGAGCAGTACTTC	CASSLKQGGFGISPWEQYF
13	TRBV20-1	NA	TRBD1	TRBJ2-3	TGCAGTGCTAGTGAGGGGGCTTCAGATACGCAGTATTTT	CSASEGASDTQYF